The 14 T cell receptor beta chains below all came from one sample that was sequenced in a study of graft-versus-host responses after intestinal transplantation. These receptors lack a known antigen. Assay used: immunoSEQ multiplex PCR; TCRdb lists only in-frame clones, some missing. Seen here are about 100,000 clones, over 75% observed once, and the top ten hold roughly 1%. Source: unstimulated CD4+ T cells sorted from spleen or lymph node cells, taken before intestinal transplant. The receptors were sampled from a human donor who received an intestinal transplant.

This rearrangement joins TRBV6-5 to TRBJ2-7; 7 bases are shared with TRBD2. Germline V lookup: CDR1 MNHEY, CDR2 SVGAGI. J gave up 2 bases and V 7 bases, and 2 bases lay outside the gene matches. This CDR3 has 12 residues. For the CDR3, the DNA is TGTGCCAGCATGGGGACTACCTACGAGCAGTACTTC. Its protein is CASMGTTYEQYF.

The chain uses TRBV5-1 and TRBJ2-5; a weak D match, TRBD2 (6 bases). The CDR3 length is 16 residues. Trimming removed 0 bases from V and 3 bases from J, with 15 bases in between. Germline V gives CDR1 SGHRS, CDR2 YFSETQ. CDR3 DNA sequence: TGCGCCAGCAGCTTGGGGCCAGGGACTTCAAAAGAGACCCAGTACTTC. Protein sequence: CASSLGPGTSKETQYF.

This chain links TRBV6-5 with TRBJ1-1; possibly TRBD1 for D (6 bases). V was trimmed by 7 bases and J by 8 bases, leaving 14 bases between them. Germline V gene sequence: CDR1 MNHEY, CDR2 SVGAGI. The CDR3 has 12 residues. CDR3 loop: CASKGGLEEAFF. The CDR3, as DNA: TGTGCCAGCAAGGGGGGGCTGGAGGAAGCTTTCTTT.

CDR3 loop: CASSLVGQTTYEQYF. As DNA, the CDR3 is TGCGCCAGCAGCCTTGTGGGACAGACTACCTACGAGCAGTACTTC. V gene TRBV4-1 combines with J gene TRBJ2-7, with 7 positions matching TRBD1. CDR1 and CDR2 (germline): MGHRA, YSYEKL. The V segment lost 4 bases and the J segment 2 bases; nucleotides outside the gene matches: 8. The CDR3 sequence is 15 residues long.

In nucleotides, the CDR3 is TGTGCCACCAGCAGATCTCGAGACAGTAACCAGCCCCAGCATTTT. As protein: CATSRSRDSNQPQHF. The V and J genes are TRBV15 and TRBJ1-5, with D perhaps TRBD1 (5 bases). V lost 2 bases, J lost 7 bases, and 15 bases lay in between. There are 15 residues in the CDR3. Germline values: CDR1 LNHNV, CDR2 YYDKDF (reference sequence).

The rearrangement links TRBV6-5 to TRBJ2-7; TRBD1 matches 10 bases. V lost 7 bases to trimming and J lost 6 bases; unmatched junction nucleotides: 6. Per germline, CDR1 MNHEY and CDR2 SVGAGI. This CDR3 has 13 residues. Here the CDR3 DNA reads TGTGCCAGCAACCCCCGGGACAGGGGCGAGCAGTACTTC. This codes for CASNPRDRGEQYF.

The CDR3 DNA is TGTGCCAGCAGTGGAAGCGGAGGGGGTTTAGAGACCCAGTACTTC. Protein: CASSGSGGGLETQYF. The chain has TRBV7-3 and TRBJ2-5, with D possibly being TRBD1 or TRBD2 (6 bases each). Germline loops: CDR1 SGHTA, CDR2 FQGTGA. The CDR3 length is 15 residues. V was trimmed by 6 bases and J by 4 bases, leaving 18 bases between them.

The V gene is TRBV9, the J gene TRBJ2-1, with D unclear. The CDR3 is 14 amino acids. CDR1 and CDR2 (germline): SGDLS, YYNGEE. The ends were cut back, 0 bases at V and 3 bases at J, with 7 bases in the middle. The CDR3 region is CASSVVGYYNEQFF. As DNA, the CDR3 is TGTGCCAGCAGCGTAGTCGGCTACTACAATGAGCAGTTCTTC.

The chain employs TRBV6-5 and TRBJ1-5; D unresolved. The germline V gene has CDR1 MNHEY and CDR2 SVGAGI. The CDR3 has 13 residues. Trimming cost V 8 bases and J 4 bases, with 12 bases left between them. The DNA of the CDR3 is TGTGCCAGCGGGGATCGACGGAATCAGCCCCAGCATTTT. Translated: CASGDRRNQPQHF.

This clone has a single count. This chain links TRBV2 with TRBJ2-3; D remains ambiguous. This CDR3 has 13 amino acids. CDR1 is SNHLY and CDR2 is FYNNEI in the germline V gene. Between the trimmed V and J ends, which lost 5 bases and 6 bases, there was a span of 12 bases. The CDR3 DNA follows: TGTGCCAGCAGTATTATAGGGTTTGATACGCAGTATTTT. Translated: CASSIIGFDTQYF.

This rearrangement joins TRBV19 to TRBJ1-2; D unclear. The V gene's germline CDR1 is LNHDA and CDR2 SQIVND (reference sequence). Deletions cut 3 bases from V and 8 bases from J, with 22 bases between. The CDR3 contains 16 residues. DNA for the CDR3: TGTGCCAGTAGTATCGTACCTGACCTGGGCGTCGGAGGCTACACCTTC. Translating gives CASSIVPDLGVGGYTF.

This chain joins TRBV5-1 and TRBJ2-5, with D hard to call. Per the germline V gene, CDR1 is SGHRS and CDR2 is YFSETQ. V gave up 0 bases and J gave up 4 bases, with 7 bases separating them. CDR3 length equals 13 residues. CDR3 DNA: TGCGCCAGCAGCTTGGAACTCATAGAGACCCAGTACTTC. It specifies CASSLELIETQYF.

The CDR3 DNA reads TGTGCCAGCACAAATGGACCAACCGCGACTGAAGCTTTCTTT. Protein: CASTNGPTATEAFF. The chain joins TRBV7-9 to TRBJ1-1; no definite D call. CDR3 length: 14 residues. Germline-derived CDR1 and CDR2 are SEHNR and FQNEAQ (reference sequence). V was cut by 7 bases and J by 5 bases, with 17 bases left in between.

The rearrangement links TRBV7-3 to TRBJ2-2, with 9 positions matching TRBD2. This CDR3 contains 18 residues. Unmatched junction bases numbered 7, after V lost 1 base and J lost 1 base. Germline-derived CDR1 and CDR2 are SGHTA and FQGTGA. This CDR3 reads CASSLKAQRGVNTGELFF. The CDR3 DNA reads as TGTGCCAGCAGCTTAAAGGCACAGCGGGGGGTGAACACCGGGGAGCTGTTTTTT.